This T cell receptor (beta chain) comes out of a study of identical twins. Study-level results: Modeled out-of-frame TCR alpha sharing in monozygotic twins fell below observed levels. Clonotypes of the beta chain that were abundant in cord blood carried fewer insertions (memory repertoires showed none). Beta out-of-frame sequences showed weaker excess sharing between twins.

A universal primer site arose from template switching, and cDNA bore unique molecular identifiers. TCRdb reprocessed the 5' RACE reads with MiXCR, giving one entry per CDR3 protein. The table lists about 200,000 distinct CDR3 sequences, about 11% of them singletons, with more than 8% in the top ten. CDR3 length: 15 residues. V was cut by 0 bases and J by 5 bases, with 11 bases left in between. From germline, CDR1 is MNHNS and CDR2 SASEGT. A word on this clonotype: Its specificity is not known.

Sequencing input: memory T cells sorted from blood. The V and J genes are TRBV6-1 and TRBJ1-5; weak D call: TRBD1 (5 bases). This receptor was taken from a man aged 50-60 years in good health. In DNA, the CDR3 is TGTGCCAGCAGTGAAGCAGGGACCCTCTATCAGCCCCAGCATTTT. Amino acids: CASSEAGTLYQPQHF.